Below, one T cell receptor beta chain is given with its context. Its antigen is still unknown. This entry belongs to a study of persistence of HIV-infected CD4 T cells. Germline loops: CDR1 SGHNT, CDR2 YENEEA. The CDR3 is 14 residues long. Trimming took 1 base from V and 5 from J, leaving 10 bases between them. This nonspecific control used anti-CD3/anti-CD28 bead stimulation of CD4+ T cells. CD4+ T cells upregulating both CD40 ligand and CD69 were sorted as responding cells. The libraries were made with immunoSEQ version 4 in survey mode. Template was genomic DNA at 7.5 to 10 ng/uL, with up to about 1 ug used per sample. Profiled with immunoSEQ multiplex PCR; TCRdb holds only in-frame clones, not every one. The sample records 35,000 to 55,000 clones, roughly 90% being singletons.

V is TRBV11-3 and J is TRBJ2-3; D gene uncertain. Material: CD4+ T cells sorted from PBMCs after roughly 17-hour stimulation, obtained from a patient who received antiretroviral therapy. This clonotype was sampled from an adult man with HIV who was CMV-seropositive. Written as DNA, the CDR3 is TGTGCCAGCAGCTTAGGACGACGGCGAGATACGCAGTATTTT. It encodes CASSLGRRRDTQYF.